What follows describes a single T cell receptor (beta chain). The antigen is not known. Only in-frame clones appear in the TCRdb table, and some are missing; sequencing was by immunoSEQ multiplex PCR. This sample has about 110,000 clones; 90% to 95% occur once, and the top ten carry approximately 2.2%. The source of the sample is a study of T cell responses to AZD1222 COVID-19 vaccine. The study's findings and limits: Spike was spanned by vaccine-associated CD4 TCRs, which were dominant at 160-218 and 743-854. Unmutated regions of variants are reportedly targeted by nearly half of spike-specific TCRs.

This CDR3 spans 16 amino acids. CDR1 MNHEY and CDR2 SVGAGI come from the germline V gene. Trimming left V 4 bases short and J 3 bases short, with 18 bases between. The material sequenced was peripheral blood, taken on day 0 of AZD1222 vaccination. The clonotype comes from an adult in good health. This chain connects TRBV6-5 to TRBJ1-2; weak D call: TRBD1 (5 bases). The CDR3 here is CASSFRDVLAHYGYTF. The CDR3 nucleotides read TGTGCCAGCAGTTTCCGGGACGTTCTTGCCCACTATGGCTACACCTTC.